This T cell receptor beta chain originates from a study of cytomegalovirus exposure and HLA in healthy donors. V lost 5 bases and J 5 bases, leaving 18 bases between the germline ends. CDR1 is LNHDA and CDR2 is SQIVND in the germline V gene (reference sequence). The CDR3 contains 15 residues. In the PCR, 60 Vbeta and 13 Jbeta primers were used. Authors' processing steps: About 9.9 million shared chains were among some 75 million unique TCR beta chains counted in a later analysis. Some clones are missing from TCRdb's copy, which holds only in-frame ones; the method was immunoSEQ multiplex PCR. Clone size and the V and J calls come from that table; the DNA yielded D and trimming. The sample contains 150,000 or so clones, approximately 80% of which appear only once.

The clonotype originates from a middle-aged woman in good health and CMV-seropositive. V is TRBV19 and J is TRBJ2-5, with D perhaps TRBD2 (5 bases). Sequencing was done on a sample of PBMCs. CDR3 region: CASSASISGVETQYF. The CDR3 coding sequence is TGTGCCAGTAGTGCCTCAATCTCCGGGGTCGAGACCCAGTACTTC. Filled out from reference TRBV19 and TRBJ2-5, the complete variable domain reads DGGITQSPKYLFRKEGQNVTLSCEQNLNHDAMYWYRQDPGQGLRLIYYSQIVNDFQKGDIAEGYSVSREKKESFPLTVTSAQKNPTAFYLCASSASISGVETQYFGPGTRLLVL.